The 10 T cell receptor beta chains given below trace back to one sample, sequenced in a study of T cells expressing NK-cell markers. TCRdb reworked the 5' RACE reads into one entry per CDR3 protein, no DNA. This listing includes under 2,500 distinct CDR3 sequences. Input material: blood T cells: a sorted CD56 or NKG2C T cell subset, CD4+ or CD8+ T cells, or bulk PBMC T cells (not recorded which). The receptors were gathered from a woman under 30 in good health.

The chain couples TRBV9 to TRBJ1-1; the D gene TCRdb calls, TRBD1, cannot be checked with no DNA. In germline, CDR1 is SGDLS, CDR2 YYNGEE. There are 14 residues in the CDR3. The CDR3 loop is CASSVVTGATEAFF.

The V call is TRBV25-1, the J call TRBJ2-7; as DNA is missing, the TRBD1 call by TCRdb cannot be tested. From germline, CDR1 is MGHDK and CDR2 SYGVNS. This CDR3 spans 13 amino acids. The chain's CDR3 is CASSEGQLYEQYF.

The chain joins TRBV6-2 or TRBV6-3 to TRBJ1-2. Germline values: CDR1 MNHEY, CDR2 SVGEGT. This CDR3 contains 16 residues. CDR3 sequence: CASSYSADLPNYGYTF.

The chain employs TRBV29-1 and TRBJ1-3; the D call from TCRdb, TRBD1, cannot be confirmed without DNA. Germline V gene lookup returns CDR1 SQVTM and CDR2 ANQGSEA. The CDR3 has 18 residues. This CDR3 reads CSVETRDRGRSSGNTIYF.

The chain uses TRBV6-2 or TRBV6-3 and TRBJ2-2; without DNA, the TCRdb call of TRBD2 cannot be checked. Germline-derived CDR1 and CDR2 are MNHEY and SVGEGT. The CDR3 spans 15 residues. The CDR3 here is CASSYGTSDTGELFF.

The chain employs TRBV20-1 and TRBJ1-1. The CDR3 runs to 12 residues. Looked up from germline, CDR1 is DFQATT and CDR2 is SNEGSKA (reference sequence). CDR3 residues: CSASVSDTEAFF.

By frequency, this clonotype registers medium-sized. The J gene is TRBJ2-1, the V gene TRBV5-1; TCRdb proposes TRBD1, but this gene call is untestable without DNA. Germline CDR1 SGHRS, CDR2 YFSETQ. This CDR3 has 14 residues. The CDR3 spells CASSLTGGYNEQFF.

Considering frequency, this clonotype is medium-sized. CDR3 in amino acids: CASSDGSPNEQFF. The gene calls are TRBV6-4 and TRBJ2-1; TCRdb calls TRBD1, which cannot be checked without DNA. Germline lookup yields CDR1 MRHNA and CDR2 SNTAGT. There are 13 residues in the CDR3.

In terms of frequency, this clonotype is medium-sized. The chain is built from TRBV20-1 and TRBJ1-1; TCRdb's D call, TRBD1, is unchecked because there is no DNA. The CDR3 consists of 12 residues. Germline V gene data show CDR1 as DFQATT and CDR2 as SNEGSKA (reference sequence). The CDR3 spells CSASMGETEAFF.

This clonotype is called medium-sized based on its frequency. The rearrangement links TRBV10-3 to TRBJ2-3; no DNA is available, so the TRBD2 call from TCRdb remains unchecked. Germline assignment: CDR1 ENHRY and CDR2 SYGVKD. The CDR3 consists of 15 residues. The CDR3 region is CAISESDRAFDTQYF.